This T cell receptor beta chain came from a study of blood T cell repertoires in COVID-19. In terms of age and location, participants ranged from roughly 18 to 100 years and lived in 24 US areas. This clone occurred once. The length of the CDR3 is 14 residues. V shed 2 bases and J shed 7 bases, with 14 bases lying between them. Germline values: CDR1 MDHEN, CDR2 SYDVKM. This table comes from immunoSEQ multiplex PCR, and its TCRdb copy is limited to in-frame clones, with some not included. The profile shows about 310,000 clones, about 88% of them singletons. This sequence originates from a woman in her 40s who had recovered from COVID-19. The V call is TRBV28, the J call TRBJ1-2; D is possibly TRBD1 (5 bases). Sequencing input: PBMCs or T cells enriched from blood (not recorded which). The CDR3 nucleotides are TGTGCCAGCAGTTTAAACCTAGGGGAAAGTGGCTACACCTTC. It yields the protein CASSLNLGESGYTF.